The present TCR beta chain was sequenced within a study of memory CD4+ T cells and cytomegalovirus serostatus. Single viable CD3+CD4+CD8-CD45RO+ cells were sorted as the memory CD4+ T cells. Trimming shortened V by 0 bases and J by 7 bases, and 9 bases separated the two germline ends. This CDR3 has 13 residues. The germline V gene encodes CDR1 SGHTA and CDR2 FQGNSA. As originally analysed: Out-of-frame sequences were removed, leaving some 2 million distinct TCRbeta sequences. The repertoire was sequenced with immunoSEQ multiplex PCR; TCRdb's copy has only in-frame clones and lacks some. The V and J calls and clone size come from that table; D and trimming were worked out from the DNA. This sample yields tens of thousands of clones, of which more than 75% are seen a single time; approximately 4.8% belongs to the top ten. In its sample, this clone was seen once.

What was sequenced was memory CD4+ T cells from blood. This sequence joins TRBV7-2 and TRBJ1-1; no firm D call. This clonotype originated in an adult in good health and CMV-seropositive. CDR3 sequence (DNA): TGTGCCAGCAGCTTAGCCGGGAGTCATGAAGCTTTCTTT. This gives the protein CASSLAGSHEAFF.